A selection of T cell receptor beta chains follows, all from one sample in a study of identical twins. TCRdb analysed the 5' RACE reads with MiXCR anew, one entry per CDR3 protein. Of some 900,000 distinct CDR3 sequences detected, approximately 13% appear once; the ten largest clones hold around 1.6%. This sample was also put to use in a study of yellow fever vaccine responses in identical twins.

Sample: PBMCs. These receptors were obtained from a young woman in good health. CDR3s include the opening cysteine and the closing phenylalanine or tryptophan. A D gene is named only where the DNA matches it firmly. Clone size is stated in some rows and not others, as once, few, many or a class when expanded.

j_gene	d_gene	abundance	v_gene	CDR3aa	CDR3nt
TRBJ2-3	TRBD2	-	TRBV7-2	CASSLRGLADTDTQYF	TGTGCCAGCAGCCTACGGGGACTAGCGGACACAGATACGCAGTATTTT
TRBJ2-6	TRBD2	many	TRBV6-5	CASSWIAGVSGGANVLTF	TGTGCCAGCAGCTGGATAGCGGGAGTCTCGGGAGGGGCCAACGTCCTGACTTTC
TRBJ1-1	TRBD1	-	TRBV18	CASSPDRAVGTEAFF	TGTGCCAGCTCACCGGACAGGGCAGTAGGGACTGAAGCTTTCTTT
TRBJ2-3	TRBD2	-	TRBV24-1	CATSDPSGRASDTQYF	TGTGCCACCAGTGACCCGAGCGGGAGGGCCAGCGATACGCAGTATTTT
TRBJ2-1	-	-	TRBV9	CASSASHPEQFF	TGTGCCAGCAGCGCGTCACACCCTGAGCAGTTCTTC
TRBJ2-2	-	many	TRBV12-3/TRBV12-4	CASSGPYETGELFF	TGTGCCAGCAGCGGACCGTATGAGACCGGGGAGCTGTTTTTT
TRBJ2-1	-	few	TRBV7-8	CASSLAPLAQYEQFF	TGTGCCAGCAGCTTAGCTCCCTTGGCACAGTATGAGCAGTTCTTC
TRBJ1-5	-	few	TRBV20-1	CSAPNRDLSNQPQHF	TGCAGTGCTCCCAACCGGGACCTTAGCAATCAGCCCCAGCATTTT
TRBJ1-1	-	-	TRBV3-1	CASSHGVVAEAFF	TGTGCCAGCAGCCATGGGGTGGTTGCTGAAGCTTTCTTT
TRBJ2-1	-	-	TRBV7-9	CASRHTYGYNEQFF	TGTGCCAGCAGACACACATACGGCTACAATGAGCAGTTCTTC
TRBJ1-1	-	many	TRBV4-1	CGSSRSWEWNTEAFF	TGCGGCTCGTCGCGGTCATGGGAGTGGAACACTGAAGCTTTCTTT
TRBJ2-1	-	-	TRBV12-3/TRBV12-4	CASSPSRRAQEQFF	TGTGCCAGCAGTCCTAGCCGGAGGGCACAAGAGCAGTTCTTC
TRBJ1-3	-	many	TRBV6-1	CASSEGRAPYF	TGTGCCAGCAGTGAAGGCCGGGCCCCGTATTTT
TRBJ1-1	-	-	TRBV5-4	CASSPRQGQDTEAFF	TGTGCCAGCAGCCCGAGGCAGGGGCAGGACACTGAAGCTTTCTTT
TRBJ2-5	-	-	TRBV6-5	CASSYSWGKETQYF	TGTGCCAGCAGTTACAGTTGGGGAAAAGAGACCCAGTACTTC
TRBJ1-1	-	many	TRBV5-1	CASSLEGRNTEAFF	TGCGCCAGCAGCTTGGAGGGTCGGAACACTGAAGCTTTCTTT
TRBJ1-1	TRBD1	few	TRBV2	CASSELDRGPTEAFF	TGTGCCAGCAGTGAGTTAGACAGGGGGCCAACTGAAGCTTTCTTT
TRBJ2-5	-	few	TRBV3-1	CASSRRYGQETQYF	TGTGCCAGCAGCCGTCGCTATGGCCAAGAGACCCAGTACTTC
TRBJ2-5	TRBD1	-	TRBV11-2	CASSFSPGGDWETQYF	TGTGCCAGCAGCTTTAGTCCAGGGGGTGATTGGGAGACCCAGTACTTC
TRBJ2-2	-	few	TRBV5-1	CASSLATGGSGELFF	TGCGCCAGCAGCTTGGCGACTGGTGGCAGTGGGGAGCTGTTTTTT
TRBJ1-1	TRBD1	-	TRBV20-1	CSAILPGGMNTEAFF	TGCAGTGCTATCCTCCCAGGGGGAATGAACACTGAAGCTTTCTTT
TRBJ2-1	TRBD2	few	TRBV27	CASRGGLAYNEQFF	TGTGCCAGCCGTGGGGGACTAGCCTACAATGAGCAGTTCTTC
TRBJ2-7	TRBD2	many	TRBV12-3/TRBV12-4	CASSPGTSGRSSYEQYF	TGTGCCAGCAGTCCCGGGACTAGCGGTAGAAGCTCCTACGAGCAGTACTTC
TRBJ2-1	TRBD2	once	TRBV11-2	CASKGLAGNNEQFF	TGTGCCAGCAAAGGACTAGCGGGAAACAATGAGCAGTTCTTC
TRBJ2-3	-	few	TRBV10-3	CAITSSVEKGDTQYF	TGTGCCATCACGTCTAGCGTGGAAAAGGGAGATACGCAGTATTTT
TRBJ2-5	-	many	TRBV10-3	CAISDLRETQYF	TGTGCCATCAGTGATCTCCGGGAGACCCAGTACTTC